Shown below are 23 T cell receptor beta chains from a single sample sequenced in a study of blood T cells in healthy people across ages (dated by TCRdb to between 2014 and 2017). Receptors were amplified or captured by 5' RACE. Instrument used: Illumina HiSeq 2500. The second PCR ran for about 6 to 12 cycles and used a J-beta primer mix along with a sample-barcoded 5' primer. TCRdb trimmed the raw reads at Q25, called clones with MiXCR and kept productive beta chains. When rows share a CDR3 protein, they turn into one entry using the most common DNA and genes. The sample yields more than 1 million distinct CDR3 sequences; more than 35% were counted once. The ten largest clones add up to about 20% of the sample. Sample: blood. Every receptor here comes from a woman aged 55-70 years in good health.

The chain is built from TRBV6-6 and TRBJ2-1; TRBD2 matches at 14 bases. Trimming cost V 3 bases and J 0 bases; bases outside gene matches: 1. Germline V gene data show CDR1 as MNHNY and CDR2 as SVGAGI (reference sequence). The length of the CDR3 is 17 residues. Here the CDR3 reads CASSYGLAGGSYNEQFF. The DNA for the CDR3 is TGTGCCAGCAGTTATGGACTAGCGGGAGGCTCCTACAATGAGCAGTTCTTC.

The chain is built from TRBV24-1 and TRBJ2-1; D not resolved. Germline V lookup: CDR1 KGHDR, CDR2 SFDVKD. The ends were cut back, 4 bases at V and 9 bases at J, with 12 bases in the middle. This CDR3 has 13 amino acids. CDR3 residues: CATSERGLGEQFF. For the CDR3, the DNA is TGTGCCACCAGTGAGCGCGGTCTTGGTGAGCAGTTCTTC.

This clonotype was found once. The gene calls are TRBV6-5 and TRBJ2-7; TRBD2 aligns across 16 bases. The end of the DNA aligns better with TRBJ2-5, so the J call may be wrong. This CDR3 is 16 amino acids long. Germline loops: CDR1 MNHEY, CDR2 SVGAGI. The CDR3 DNA sequence: TGTGCCACCGCTGAGGGACTAGCGGGAGGGAGGGAGACCCAGTACTTC. This codes for CATAEGLAGGRETQYF.

This clonotype showed up just a few times. The gene calls are TRBV12-3 or TRBV12-4 and TRBJ2-1; 10 bases line up with TRBD2. V gave up 5 bases and J gave up 6 bases; unmatched junction bases: 4. The CDR3 is made up of 14 amino acids. This CDR3 is CASSRTSGGNEQFF. The CDR3 DNA follows: TGTGCCAGCAGTCGGACTAGCGGAGGCAATGAGCAGTTCTTC.

This clonotype has a handful of counts. J is TRBJ2-3 and V is TRBV24-1; D is ambiguous. The CDR3 length is 15 residues. The V end was cut by 3 bases, the J end by 4 bases, with 13 bases between. Germline V gives CDR1 KGHDR, CDR2 SFDVKD. The CDR3 DNA follows: TGTGCCACCAGTGATCCACTTCGGCCGGCAGATACGCAGTATTTT. Translation gives CATSDPLRPADTQYF.

The chain couples TRBV27 to TRBJ1-5, with 9 bases aligning to TRBD1. This CDR3 is built from 15 residues. With V trimmed by 6 bases and J by 7 bases, 10 bases remained unmatched. Germline V gives CDR1 MNHEY, CDR2 SMNVEV (reference sequence). The DNA for the CDR3 is TGTGCCAGCAGCTCGGGACAGGGAGTTTTGCAGCCCCAGCATTTT. This codes for CASSSGQGVLQPQHF.

The chain links TRBV5-1 to TRBJ2-7; TRBD1 agrees at 9 bases. In germline, CDR1 is SGHRS, CDR2 YFSETQ. The CDR3 consists of 15 residues. Trimming at V came to 2 bases and at J to 3 bases, leaving 6 bases not matched to a gene. The CDR3 nucleotides are TGCGCCAGCAGCTTCCTCGGGGGACAGGGCTACGAGCAGTACTTC. This translates into CASSFLGGQGYEQYF.

V gene TRBV2 combines with J gene TRBJ2-4; 7 bases are a match to TRBD2. CDR1 SNHLY and CDR2 FYNNEI come from the germline V gene. V gave up 8 bases and J gave up 3 bases; unmatched junction bases: 7. This CDR3 contains 14 residues. The CDR3 coding sequence is TGTGCCAGCTTCGGCGGGAGTAACAAAAACATTCAGTACTTC. This encodes CASFGGSNKNIQYF.

The V and J genes are TRBV6-6 and TRBJ1-1; 9 positions match TRBD1. Per the germline V gene, CDR1 is MNHNY and CDR2 is SVGAGI (reference sequence). J gave up 4 bases and V 5 bases, and 5 bases lay outside the gene matches. The CDR3 spans 14 residues. The CDR3 nucleotides read TGTGCCAGCAGTCACCCGGACAGGGGCACTGAAGCTTTCTTT. This gives the protein CASSHPDRGTEAFF.

The rearrangement uses TRBV20-1 and TRBJ2-3; 9 positions agree with TRBD2. Germline V CDR1 and CDR2: DFQATT, SNEGSKA (reference sequence). The length of the CDR3 is 14 residues. Trimming removed 5 bases from V and 5 bases from J; junction bases left unmatched: 8. CDR3 residues: CSAPPGLAVDTQYF. Written as DNA, the CDR3 is TGCAGTGCTCCCCCGGGACTAGCTGTAGATACGCAGTATTTT.

This sequence joins TRBV15 and TRBJ1-4, with D uncertain. Trimming took off 0 bases at V and 4 bases at J, with 9 bases between the two ends. In germline, CDR1 is LNHNV, CDR2 YYDKDF (reference sequence). The CDR3 covers 15 residues. CDR3 amino acids: CATSRDLPSNEKLFF. In nucleotides, the CDR3 is TGTGCCACCAGCAGAGATCTACCCAGTAATGAAAAACTGTTTTTT.

This chain links TRBV7-7 with TRBJ2-7, with D possibly being TRBD2 (6 bases). The better agreement between TRBJ2-5 and the DNA end casts doubt on the J call. The CDR3 totals 15 residues. Per the germline V gene, CDR1 is SSHAT and CDR2 is FNYEAQ (reference sequence). CDR3 nucleotides: TGTGCCAGCAGCGCCGGGCGGGGTGGTAGGGAGACCCAGTACTTC. This translates into CASSAGRGGRETQYF.

V gene TRBV27 combines with J gene TRBJ2-3, with 7 bases aligning to TRBD2. The CDR3 is 17 amino acids. V was pared by 5 bases and J by 2 bases, with 13 bases of the junction left unmatched. Germline loops: CDR1 MNHEY, CDR2 SMNVEV (reference sequence). The CDR3 nucleotides are TGTGCCAGCAGTCTCAAGGGCTCGGGGGGAGACACAGATACGCAGTATTTT. Translating gives CASSLKGSGGDTDTQYF.

CDR3 in DNA: TGTGCCAGCAGCCGCAGGGACAGGGCGGAGACCCAGTACTTC. This sequence encodes CASSRRDRAETQYF. This rearrangement joins TRBV5-4 to TRBJ2-5, with 9 bases fitting TRBD1. Germline V gives CDR1 SGHNT, CDR2 YYREEE (reference sequence). The V segment lost 4 bases and the J segment 5 bases; nucleotides outside the gene matches: 6. This CDR3 spans 14 amino acids.

This clonotype has just a few counts. This chain connects TRBV20-1 to TRBJ2-3; 7 bases map to TRBD1. This CDR3 is 18 amino acids long. Germline V gives CDR1 DFQATT, CDR2 SNEGSKA (reference sequence). With 7 bases clipped from V and 5 bases from J, the junction kept 24 bases outside the gene matches. This CDR3 reads CSGSMTGQVAAWRDTQYF. The CDR3 nucleotides are TGCAGTGGATCAATGACAGGACAGGTTGCGGCCTGGCGAGATACGCAGTATTTT.

This chain uses TRBV3-1 with TRBJ2-1, with a tentative D call TRBD1 (6 bases). The length of the CDR3 is 12 residues. Germline V gene lookup returns CDR1 LGHDT and CDR2 YNNKEL (reference sequence). V lost 5 bases and J 15 bases, leaving 17 bases between the germline ends. In nucleotides, the CDR3 is TGTGCCAGCAGCTACCGTACAGGGTGGTCGTTCTTC. It yields the protein CASSYRTGWSFF.

This clonotype appeared a few times. This chain joins TRBV7-2 and TRBJ1-5, with D unresolved. Trimming pared 8 bases from V and 4 bases from J, leaving 12 bases between. Germline CDR1 and CDR2: SGHTA and FQGNSA. This CDR3 comprises 13 residues. The chain's CDR3 is CASRFMGNQPQHF. The CDR3 bases are TGTGCCAGCCGATTTATGGGGAATCAGCCCCAGCATTTT.

The gene calls are TRBV20-1 and TRBJ1-1, with D maybe TRBD1 (6 bases). V lost 6 bases and J lost 11, with 22 bases in between. The CDR3 sequence is 13 residues long. In germline, CDR1 is DFQATT, CDR2 SNEGSKA (reference sequence). CDR3 loop: CSAVSIQGRGAFF. The DNA of the CDR3 is TGCAGTGCGGTTTCAATACAGGGCCGTGGGGCTTTCTTT.

V and J are TRBV4-1 and TRBJ2-5; tentatively, D is TRBD2 (6 bases). V shed 3 bases and J shed 9 bases, with 14 bases lying between them. The CDR3 is 13 residues long. The germline CDR1 and CDR2 sequences are MGHRA and YSYEKL. CDR3 sequence: CASSQGGASAQYF. The CDR3 region has the DNA TGCGCCAGCAGCCAGGGCGGGGCGTCGGCCCAGTACTTC.

This clonotype was picked up one time. The V call is TRBV15, the J call TRBJ1-2; 7 bases are shared with TRBD1. Per germline, CDR1 LNHNV and CDR2 YYDKDF (reference sequence). Trimming at V came to 0 bases and at J to 3 bases, leaving 10 bases not matched to a gene. The CDR3 contains 17 residues. CDR3 region: CATSRDPRGTDYYGYTF. For the CDR3, the DNA is TGTGCCACCAGCAGAGATCCCCGCGGGACAGATTACTATGGCTACACCTTC.

The V and J genes are TRBV5-6 and TRBJ1-1; maybe TRBD1 (5 bases). The CDR3 is 12 residues long. Trimming took 0 bases from V and 10 from J, leaving 10 bases between them. The germline CDR1 and CDR2 sequences are SGHDT and YYEEEE. CDR3 protein: CASSLGRRGAFF. CDR3 nucleotides: TGTGCCAGCAGCTTGGGCCGTAGGGGAGCTTTCTTT.

This clonotype came up many times. The CDR3 region is CASSLRDRGYEQYF. The CDR3 DNA is TGTGCCAGCAGTCTCCGGGACAGGGGTTACGAGCAGTACTTC. This chain links TRBV7-9 with TRBJ2-7; 10 nucleotides match TRBD1. Trimming took 6 bases from V and 4 from J; bases not matched to a gene: 6. The CDR3 length is 14 residues. The V gene's germline CDR1 is SEHNR and CDR2 FQNEAQ (reference sequence).

There are a few counts of this clonotype. The chain has TRBV1 and TRBJ2-7. TRBV1 is a documented pseudogene. The CDR3 loop spans 13 amino acids. The CDR3 DNA is TGCACCAGCAGCCAAGATGCCCACTACGAGCAGTACTTC. This codes for CTSSQDAHYEQYF.